A single sample is the source of the 9 T cell receptor beta chains below, sequenced in a study of shared clonotypes between healthy human individuals. TCRdb's copy holds only in-frame clones and misses some; the assay was immunoSEQ multiplex PCR. The data show 2 million to 3 million clones, approximately 93% seen once. Input material: naive CD4+ T cells from PBMCs. Documented subset: CD45RA+ positively selected. These receptors were obtained from a man aged 18 to 35 in good health. Some clones in this sample may be carry-over from other donors' samples.

This chain joins TRBV9 and TRBJ2-1, with 12 positions matching TRBD2. The CDR3 runs 18 residues. CDR1 is SGDLS and CDR2 is YYNGEE in the germline V gene. With V trimmed by 8 bases and J by 6 bases, 18 bases remained unmatched. The CDR3 spells CARESRASGRAVVNEQFF. In DNA form, the CDR3 reads TGTGCCAGAGAGAGCAGAGCTAGCGGGAGGGCCGTGGTCAATGAGCAGTTCTTC.

The rearrangement uses TRBV7-6 and TRBJ1-1; 7 positions agree with TRBD1. The junction had 6 bases not matched to a gene; V was cut back by 5 bases and J by 0 bases. Germline loops: CDR1 SGHVS, CDR2 FNYEAQ. This CDR3 is 15 amino acids long. The CDR3 reads CASSRGGSMNTEAFF. As DNA, the CDR3 is TGTGCCAGCAGCCGAGGGGGCTCCATGAACACTGAAGCTTTCTTT.

This clone was counted a single time. The gene calls are TRBV11-3 and TRBJ2-2; maybe TRBD2 (5 bases). Trimming removed 3 bases at V and 5 bases at J, with 16 bases between. CDR1 and CDR2 (germline): SGHNT, YENEEA. The CDR3 loop spans 16 amino acids. CDR3 nucleotide sequence: TGTGCCAGCAGCTTCCGGGGTGCCAGAGGAACCGGGGAGCTGTTTTTT. It yields the protein CASSFRGARGTGELFF. The whole variable domain, filled in from reference TRBV11-3 and TRBJ2-2, reads EAGVVQSPRYKIIEKKQPVAFWCNPISGHNTLYWYLQNLGQGPELLIRYENEEAVDDSQLPKDRFSAERLKGVDSTLKIQPAELGDSAVYLCASSFRGARGTGELFFGEGSRLTVL.

The chain's CDR3 is CASSLATLAGGRYF. The DNA for the CDR3 is TGTGCCAGCAGCTTAGCCACCCTAGCGGGAGGGCGGTATTTT. V is TRBV7-9 and J is TRBJ2-3, with 12 bases fitting TRBD2. Trimming removed 0 bases from V and 14 bases from J; junction bases left unmatched: 6. This CDR3 comprises 14 residues. Germline CDR1 is SEHNR and CDR2 is FQNEAQ (reference sequence).

The chain employs TRBV5-4 and TRBJ2-3, with D uncertain. The length of the CDR3 is 14 residues. The germline CDR1 and CDR2 sequences are SGHNT and YYREEE (reference sequence). Trimming left V 4 bases short and J 2 bases short, with 11 bases between. The CDR3: CASSRPASTDTQYF. CDR3 in DNA: TGTGCCAGCAGCCGGCCGGCCTCCACAGATACGCAGTATTTT.

This chain links TRBV4-2 with TRBJ2-3, with D hard to call. Germline V gene data show CDR1 as LGHNA and CDR2 as YNFKEQ. The CDR3 runs to 14 residues. The V end was cut by 0 bases, the J end by 4 bases, with 8 bases between. This CDR3 reads CASSQEIFPDTQYF. DNA for the CDR3: TGTGCCAGCAGCCAAGAGATTTTTCCAGATACGCAGTATTTT.

This clone was observed a handful of times. The rearrangement joins TRBV28 to TRBJ1-1, with D possibly matching TRBD1 (5 bases). The CDR3 is 12 residues long. The germline V and J ends were trimmed by 8 bases and 7 bases, with 14 bases remaining between them. CDR1 and CDR2 (germline): MDHEN, SYDVKM. The CDR3 sequence: CASQKVDSEAFF. The CDR3 DNA reads TGTGCCAGCCAAAAAGTAGACAGTGAAGCTTTCTTT.

J is TRBJ2-7 and V is TRBV28; 8 nucleotides line up with TRBD1. V was clipped by 4 bases and J by 2 bases; unmatched bases: 7. The CDR3 totals 15 residues. Germline V CDR1 and CDR2: MDHEN, SYDVKM. Here the CDR3 DNA reads TGTGCCAGCAGTTACGGACAGGGAAGAGCCTACGAGCAGTACTTC. Its translation is CASSYGQGRAYEQYF.

The chain couples TRBV7-7 to TRBJ2-7; D gene unclear. This CDR3 contains 16 residues. Trimming cost V 0 bases and J 1 base, with 13 bases left between them. Germline assignment: CDR1 SSHAT and CDR2 FNYEAQ (reference sequence). The CDR3 region has the DNA TGTGCCAGCAGCTTAGCGGAGTCAACCCTATCCTACGAGCAGTACTTC. It is translated as CASSLAESTLSYEQYF.